This T cell receptor beta chain was found in a study of OX40 agonist ivuxolimab in advanced cancers. The V end lost 2 bases, the J end lost 4 bases, and 4 bases lay between the germline ends. The length of the CDR3 is 12 residues. Germline CDR1 and CDR2: SEHNR and FQNEAQ (reference sequence). Repertoires were generated with immunoSEQ multiplex PCR, while TCRdb's copy carries only in-frame clones and drops some. Of about 79,000 clones listed, less than 95% are singletons. The receptor comes from an adult with an advanced solid tumor such as melanoma, head and neck, liver or kidney cancer. The V call is TRBV7-9, the J call TRBJ2-3; no firm D call. The starting material was CD4+ or CD8+ T cells sorted from blood, obtained in a trial of the OX40 agonist ivuxolimab. In DNA, the CDR3 is TGTGCCAGCAGCTTATCTGCAGATACGCAGTATTTT. Its translation is CASSLSADTQYF.